The 27 T cell receptor beta chains in this list originate from one sample, sequenced in a study of T-cell reconstitution after alpha-beta-depleted transplantation in children. For TCRbeta, the library was prepared with unique molecular identifiers. TCRdb re-analysed the PCR reads in MiXCR, keeping a single row per CDR3 protein. The table lists fewer than 700,000 distinct CDR3 sequences, 10% to 15% of them singletons. This sample comprised PBMCs, mostly from graft donor cells, obtained 360 days after TCRalphabeta/CD19-depleted stem cell transplant. These receptor sequences come from a male patient between 5 and 17 years old who had a stem cell transplant for acute myeloid leukemia, so the T cells may come from the graft donor.

This chain connects TRBV18 to TRBJ2-7; D may be TRBD1 or TRBD2 (5 bases each). The length of the CDR3 is 17 residues. The V and J ends lost 2 bases and 3 bases respectively, with 20 bases between them. The germline CDR1 and CDR2 sequences are KGHSH and LQKENI. For the CDR3, the DNA is TGTGCCAGCTCACCAAAAGGAATCGGGACGTACGACTACGAGCAGTACTTC. Translation: CASSPKGIGTYDYEQYF.

This clonotype has only a few counts. The chain is built from TRBV6-2 or TRBV6-3 and TRBJ2-1; D remains ambiguous. The germline V and J ends were trimmed by 6 bases and 8 bases, with 8 bases remaining between them. Germline CDR1 reads MNHEY; CDR2 reads SVGEGT. This CDR3 comprises 11 residues. The CDR3, as DNA: TGTGCCAGCAGGAGACTCTATGAGCAGTTCTTC. This translates into CASRRLYEQFF.

The sample holds a few counts of this clonotype. The CDR3 nucleotides are TGCGCCAGCAGCCCCCGGGCCAGGGGACTAGTTGAGCAGTACTTC. Residues: CASSPRARGLVEQYF. The chain employs TRBV5-1 and TRBJ2-7; 8 bases align to TRBD2. The CDR3 sequence is 15 residues long. From germline, CDR1 is SGHRS and CDR2 YFSETQ. Losses at the gene ends were 4 bases for V and 7 bases for J; bases not matched to a gene: 13.

This clonotype was picked up many times. V gene TRBV27 combines with J gene TRBJ2-3, with D perhaps TRBD2 (5 bases). Germline V gene sequence: CDR1 MNHEY, CDR2 SMNVEV (reference sequence). Trimming took off 10 bases at V and 8 bases at J, with 13 bases between the two ends. This CDR3 is 11 amino acids long. The CDR3 sequence: CATIRGGTQYF. For the CDR3, the DNA is TGTGCCACCATCCGCGGAGGTACGCAGTATTTT.

There are a few counts of this clonotype. The chain recombines TRBV6-2 or TRBV6-3 with TRBJ2-1; 11 bases line up with TRBD2. This CDR3 has 14 residues. Germline trimming cut 4 bases from V and 9 bases from J; bases unmatched to any gene: 5. Looked up from germline, CDR1 is MNHEY and CDR2 is SVGEGT. The CDR3 sequence is CASSLAGGNGEQFF. CDR3 nucleotides: TGTGCCAGCAGTTTAGCGGGAGGGAATGGTGAGCAGTTCTTC.

This chain's CDR3 is CASSPQTGLTGELFF. The CDR3, as DNA: TGTGCCAGCAGTCCCCAGACAGGGTTGACCGGGGAGCTGTTTTTT. The chain is built from TRBV28 and TRBJ2-2, with 7 bases aligning to TRBD1. Germline loops: CDR1 MDHEN, CDR2 SYDVKM. The ends lost 5 bases at V and 5 bases at J; junction bases unmatched: 8. The CDR3 loop spans 15 amino acids.

This clonotype occurred a few times. The chain carries TRBV12-3 or TRBV12-4 and TRBJ2-1; tentative D call: TRBD1 (6 bases). This CDR3 spans 15 amino acids. V was pared by 8 bases and J by 5 bases, with 19 bases between. The CDR3 DNA follows: TGTGCCAGCGCCCGGCCGCCTTACAGGGACAATGAGCAGTTCTTC. Translated, it gives CASARPPYRDNEQFF.

The chain has TRBV12-3 or TRBV12-4 and TRBJ2-1, with 7 bases that match TRBD2. V was clipped by 7 bases and J by 2 bases; unmatched bases: 8. This CDR3 contains 15 residues. The CDR3 DNA follows: TGTGCCAGCACTAGACTAGCCGCTCCCTACAATGAGCAGTTCTTC. This gives the protein CASTRLAAPYNEQFF.

V gene TRBV7-2 combines with J gene TRBJ2-7, with 7 bases identical to TRBD1. In germline, CDR1 is SGHTA, CDR2 FQGNSA. The CDR3 is 16 residues long. V gave up 3 bases and J gave up 4 bases; unmatched junction bases: 12. CDR3: CASSLPQGFLRYEQYF. The CDR3 coding sequence is TGTGCCAGCAGCTTGCCACAGGGGTTTCTTAGATACGAGCAGTACTTC.

The J gene is TRBJ2-7, the V gene TRBV29-1; D is perhaps TRBD2 (6 bases). The length of the CDR3 is 13 residues. CDR1 is SQVTM, CDR2 ANQGSEA, per germline. V was shortened by 5 bases and J by 2 bases, with 13 bases between the two germline ends. The CDR3 nucleotides read TGCAGCGTTTTGGGCGGGGCTACCTACGAGCAGTACTTC. Its protein product is CSVLGGATYEQYF.

This sequence joins TRBV20-1 and TRBJ2-7; 8 nucleotides line up with TRBD2. V lost 5 bases and J lost 3; bases outside the gene matches: 9. Germline V CDR1 and CDR2: DFQATT, SNEGSKA (reference sequence). The CDR3 length is 14 residues. DNA for the CDR3: TGCAGTGCTCCGAAACTAGCGGACCTCTACGAGCAGTACTTC. Translation: CSAPKLADLYEQYF.

V gene TRBV19 combines with J gene TRBJ2-1; no clear D. The CDR3 is made up of 13 amino acids. Trimming left V 3 bases short and J 10 bases short, with 13 bases between. Germline-derived CDR1 and CDR2 are LNHDA and SQIVND (reference sequence). CDR3 amino acids: CASSMGSSWEQFF. As DNA, the CDR3 is TGTGCCAGTAGTATGGGATCCTCTTGGGAGCAGTTCTTC. Together with reference TRBV19 and TRBJ2-1, the CDR3 gives the full variable domain: DGGITQSPKYLFRKEGQNVTLSCEQNLNHDAMYWYRQDPGQGLRLIYYSQIVNDFQKGDIAEGYSVSREKKESFPLTVTSAQKNPTAFYLCASSMGSSWEQFFGPGTRLTVL.

In its sample, this clonotype was seen many times. This chain uses TRBV12-3 or TRBV12-4 with TRBJ2-1; 11 bases fit TRBD2. CDR3 length equals 16 residues. The V and J ends lost 5 bases and 4 bases, in that order; junction bases with no gene match: 7. The CDR3 bases are TGTGCCAGCAGTCCGCCCGGACTAGCGGGTTACAATGAGCAGTTCTTC. Its translation: CASSPPGLAGYNEQFF.

This chain links TRBV5-1 with TRBJ2-7; TRBD1 is a possible D gene (6 bases). The CDR3 runs 15 residues. Germline V gives CDR1 SGHRS, CDR2 YFSETQ. The ends were cut back, 4 bases at V and 2 bases at J, with 16 bases in the middle. CDR3 sequence: CASSPMGDTAYEQYF. CDR3 DNA sequence: TGCGCCAGCAGCCCCATGGGGGACACCGCCTACGAGCAGTACTTC.

This clonotype was seen a few times. V usage is TRBV30 and J usage is TRBJ2-7, with TRBD1 as a possible D gene (6 bases). There are 12 residues in the CDR3. Trimming pared 2 bases from V and 5 bases from J, leaving 10 bases between. CDR1 and CDR2 (germline): GTSNPN, SVGIG (reference sequence). The CDR3 nucleotides read TGTGCCTGGAGTCTACAGGGTAACGAGCAGTACTTC. Translation gives CAWSLQGNEQYF.

This clonotype was seen many times. This chain connects TRBV24-1 to TRBJ2-1; a possible D gene is TRBD2 (6 bases). Germline lookup yields CDR1 KGHDR and CDR2 SFDVKD. Trimming left V 4 bases short and J 0 bases short, with 9 bases between. This CDR3 is 15 amino acids long. The CDR3: CATSEGLSSYNEQFF. In DNA form, the CDR3 reads TGTGCCACCAGTGAGGGACTGAGCTCCTACAATGAGCAGTTCTTC.

This clonotype turned up a few times. This chain joins TRBV6-1 and TRBJ2-2; 15 nucleotides line up with TRBD2. The trim removed 5 bases at V and 6 bases at J, leaving 13 bases unmatched. There are 19 residues in the CDR3. Germline V lookup: CDR1 MNHNS, CDR2 SASEGT. The CDR3 is CASSMGLAGGVMRAGELFF. The CDR3, as DNA: TGTGCCAGCAGTATGGGACTAGCGGGAGGAGTAATGCGAGCCGGGGAGCTGTTTTTT.

This clonotype was counted once. The V and J genes are TRBV30 and TRBJ2-2, with D tentatively TRBD1 or TRBD2 (5 bases each). Looked up from germline, CDR1 is GTSNPN and CDR2 is SVGIG (reference sequence). The V and J ends lost 2 bases and 9 bases respectively, with 7 bases between them. CDR3 size: 11 residues. The CDR3 is CAWSRDRELFF. The DNA for the CDR3 is TGTGCCTGGAGTCGGGACCGGGAGCTGTTTTTT.

In its sample, this clonotype was seen a few times. The V call is TRBV12-3 or TRBV12-4, the J call TRBJ2-2; D tentatively reads TRBD1 or TRBD2 (6 bases each). The V and J ends lost 6 bases and 7 bases respectively, with 24 bases between them. The CDR3 contains 17 residues. The CDR3: CASSLLPGGGRGGELFF. CDR3 bases: TGTGCCAGCAGCCTACTACCAGGAGGGGGAAGGGGCGGGGAGCTGTTTTTT.

This clonotype has a handful of counts. The rearrangement joins TRBV5-1 to TRBJ2-1; D possibly matches TRBD1 or TRBD2 (9 bases each). This CDR3 comprises 15 residues. Trimming removed 4 bases from V and 9 bases from J, with 20 bases in between. Germline lookup yields CDR1 SGHRS and CDR2 YFSETQ. The CDR3 is CASSLAGQGGSEQFF. The DNA for the CDR3 is TGCGCCAGCAGCCTAGCGGGACAGGGTGGTAGTGAGCAGTTCTTC.

This clonotype was detected only a few times. This chain joins TRBV28 and TRBJ2-7, with TRBD1 matching 7 bases. CDR1 is MDHEN and CDR2 is SYDVKM in the germline V gene. The J segment lost 1 base and the V segment lost 9 bases, leaving 9 bases of the junction unmatched. The CDR3 is made up of 14 amino acids. The CDR3 sequence: CARGTDFFSYEQYF. CDR3 nucleotide sequence: TGTGCCAGAGGGACAGACTTCTTTTCCTACGAGCAGTACTTC.

This clonotype was detected only a few times. The chain recombines TRBV14 with TRBJ2-5, with D perhaps matching TRBD2 (5 bases). Germline CDR1 and CDR2: SGHDN and FVKESK. Trimming took off 2 bases at V and 0 bases at J, with 19 bases between the two ends. This CDR3 spans 18 amino acids. The CDR3 nucleotides read TGTGCCAGCAGCCAATTGAGGGTGGATTACCCGTACCAAGAGACCCAGTACTTC. Residues: CASSQLRVDYPYQETQYF.

This clonotype was counted many times. This chain connects TRBV12-3 or TRBV12-4 to TRBJ2-7; D unresolved. The CDR3 length is 11 residues. Deletions cut 8 bases from V and 0 bases from J, with 5 bases between. The CDR3 loop is CASRNSYEQYF. CDR3 nucleotides: TGTGCCAGCCGTAACTCCTACGAGCAGTACTTC.

This clonotype was observed a few times. This rearrangement joins TRBV12-3 or TRBV12-4 to TRBJ2-7; possible D gene TRBD1, 7 bases. The CDR3 spans 14 residues. Trimming removed 7 bases at V and 2 bases at J, with 15 bases between. The CDR3 here is CASTRGTATYEQYF. The CDR3 region has the DNA TGTGCCAGCACCCGGGGGACAGCGACCTACGAGCAGTACTTC.

This clonotype was observed a handful of times. The chain has TRBV29-1 and TRBJ1-2; possible D gene TRBD1, 5 bases. Germline V gene sequence: CDR1 SQVTM, CDR2 ANQGSEA. CDR3 length equals 13 residues. The germline V and J ends were trimmed by 6 bases and 2 bases, with 13 bases remaining between them. CDR3 region: CSVYRLHNYGYTF. The DNA of the CDR3 is TGCAGCGTCTACAGGTTGCACAACTATGGCTACACCTTC.

This clonotype was seen a few times. V and J are TRBV7-9 and TRBJ2-3; perhaps TRBD1 as D (5 bases). Trimming cost V 4 bases and J 5 bases, with 13 bases left between them. CDR1 and CDR2 from the germline V gene are SEHNR and FQNEAQ (reference sequence). The CDR3 length is 14 residues. CDR3 in DNA: TGTGCCAGCAGCTATAGACAGACCCTAGATACGCAGTATTTT. It encodes CASSYRQTLDTQYF.

In its sample, this clonotype was seen many times. The V call is TRBV7-6, the J call TRBJ2-2, with D possibly TRBD2 on 5 matching bases. V lost 1 base and J lost 4, with 13 bases in between. The CDR3 is 16 amino acids. The germline CDR1 and CDR2 sequences are SGHVS and FNYEAQ. The DNA for the CDR3 is TGTGCCAGCAGCTTAGGGCAGGCCGGGATCACCGGGGAGCTGTTTTTT. The encoded protein is CASSLGQAGITGELFF.